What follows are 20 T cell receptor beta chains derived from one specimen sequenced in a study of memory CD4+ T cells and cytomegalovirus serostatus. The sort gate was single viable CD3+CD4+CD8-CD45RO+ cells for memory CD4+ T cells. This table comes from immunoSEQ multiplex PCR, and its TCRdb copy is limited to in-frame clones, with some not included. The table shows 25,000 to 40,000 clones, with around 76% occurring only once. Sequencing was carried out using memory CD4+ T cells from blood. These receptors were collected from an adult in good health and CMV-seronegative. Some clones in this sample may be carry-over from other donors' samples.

CDR3 sequence reads: CAKGVSEQYF. In DNA, the CDR3 is TGCGCCAAAGGGGTTAGCGAGCAGTACTTC. The chain is built from TRBV10-1 and TRBJ2-7; TRBD1 is a possible D gene (5 bases). V gave up 10 bases and J gave up 6 bases, with 10 bases separating them. Germline loops: CDR1 WNHNN, CDR2 SYGVQD (reference sequence). The CDR3 is 10 residues long.

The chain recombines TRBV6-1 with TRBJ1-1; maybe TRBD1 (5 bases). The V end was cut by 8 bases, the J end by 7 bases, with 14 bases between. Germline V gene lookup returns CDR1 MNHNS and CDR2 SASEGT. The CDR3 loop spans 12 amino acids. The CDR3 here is CASGAGPHEAFF. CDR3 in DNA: TGTGCCAGCGGTGCGGGACCCCATGAAGCTTTCTTT.

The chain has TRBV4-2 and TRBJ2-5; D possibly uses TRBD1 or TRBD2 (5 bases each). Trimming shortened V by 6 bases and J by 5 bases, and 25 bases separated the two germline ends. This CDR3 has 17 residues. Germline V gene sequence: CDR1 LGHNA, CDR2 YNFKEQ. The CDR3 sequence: CASSSGASPETGETQYF. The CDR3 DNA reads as TGTGCCAGCAGTTCCGGGGCTAGCCCCGAAACTGGGGAGACCCAGTACTTC.

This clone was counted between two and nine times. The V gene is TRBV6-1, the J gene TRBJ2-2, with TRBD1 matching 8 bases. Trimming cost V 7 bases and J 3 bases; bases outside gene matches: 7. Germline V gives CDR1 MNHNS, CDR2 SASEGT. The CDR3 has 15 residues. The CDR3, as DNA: TGTGCCAGCATTACGGACAGGGTGTACACCGGGGAGCTGTTTTTT. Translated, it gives CASITDRVYTGELFF.

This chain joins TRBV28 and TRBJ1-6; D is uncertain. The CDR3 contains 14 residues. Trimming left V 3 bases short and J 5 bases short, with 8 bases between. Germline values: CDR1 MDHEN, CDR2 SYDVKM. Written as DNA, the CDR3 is TGTGCCAGCAGTTTTGAGACTCATAATTCACCCCTCCACTTT. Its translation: CASSFETHNSPLHF.

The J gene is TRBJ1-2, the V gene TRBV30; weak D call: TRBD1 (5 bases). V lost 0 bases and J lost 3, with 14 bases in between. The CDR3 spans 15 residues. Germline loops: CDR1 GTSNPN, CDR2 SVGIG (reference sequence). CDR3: CAWSVISWGDYGYTF. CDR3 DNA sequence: TGTGCCTGGAGTGTTATAAGTTGGGGGGACTATGGCTACACCTTC.

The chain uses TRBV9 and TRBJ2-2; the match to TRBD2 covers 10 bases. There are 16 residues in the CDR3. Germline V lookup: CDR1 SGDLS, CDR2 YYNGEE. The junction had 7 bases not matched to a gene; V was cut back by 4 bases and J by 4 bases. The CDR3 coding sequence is TGTGCCAGCAGCCCGAGGACTAGCGGATCCACCGGGGAGCTGTTTTTT. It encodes CASSPRTSGSTGELFF. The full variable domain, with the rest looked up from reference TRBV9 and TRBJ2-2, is DSGVTQTPKHLITATGQRVTLRCSPRSGDLSVYWYQQSLDQGLQFLIQYYNGEERAKGNILERFSAQQFPDLHSELNLSSLELGDSALYFCASSPRTSGSTGELFFGEGSRLTVL.

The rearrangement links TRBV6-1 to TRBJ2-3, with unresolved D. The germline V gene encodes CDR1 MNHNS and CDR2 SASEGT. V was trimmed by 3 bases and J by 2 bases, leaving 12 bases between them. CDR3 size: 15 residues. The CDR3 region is CASSDPARFTDTQYF. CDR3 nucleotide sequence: TGTGCCAGCAGTGACCCCGCGAGGTTCACAGATACGCAGTATTTT.

DNA of the CDR3: TGTGCCAGCAGCGTAACCCCCGGGGTAGAAAATTCACCCCTCCACTTT. Protein product: CASSVTPGVENSPLHF. The V and J genes are TRBV9 and TRBJ1-6; no clear D. The CDR3 contains 16 residues. Germline CDR1 SGDLS, CDR2 YYNGEE. Trimming left V 1 base short and J 7 bases short, with 15 bases between.

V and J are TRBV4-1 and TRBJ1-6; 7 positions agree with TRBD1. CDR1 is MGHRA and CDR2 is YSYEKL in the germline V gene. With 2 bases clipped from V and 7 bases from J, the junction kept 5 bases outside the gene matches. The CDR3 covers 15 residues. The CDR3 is CASSQLDRENSPLHF. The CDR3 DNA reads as TGCGCCAGCAGCCAATTAGACAGGGAGAATTCACCCCTCCACTTT.

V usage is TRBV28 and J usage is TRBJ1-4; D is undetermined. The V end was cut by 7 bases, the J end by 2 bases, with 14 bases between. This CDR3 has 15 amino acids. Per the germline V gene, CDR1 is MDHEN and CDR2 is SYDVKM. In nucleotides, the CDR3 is TGTGCCAGCAAGACTTCCGGAGCGACTAATGAAAAACTGTTTTTT. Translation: CASKTSGATNEKLFF.

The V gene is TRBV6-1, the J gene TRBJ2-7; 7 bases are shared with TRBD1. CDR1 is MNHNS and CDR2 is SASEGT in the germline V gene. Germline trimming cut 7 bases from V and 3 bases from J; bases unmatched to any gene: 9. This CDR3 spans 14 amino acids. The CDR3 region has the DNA TGTGCCAGCACCAAGACAGGGCCTATCTACGAGCAGTACTTC. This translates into CASTKTGPIYEQYF.

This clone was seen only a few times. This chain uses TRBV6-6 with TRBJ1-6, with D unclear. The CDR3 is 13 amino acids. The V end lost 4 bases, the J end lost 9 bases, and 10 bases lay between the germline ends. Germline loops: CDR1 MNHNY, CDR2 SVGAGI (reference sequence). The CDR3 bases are TGTGCCAGCAGTTTAGCTGAGGGTTCACCCCTCCACTTT. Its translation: CASSLAEGSPLHF.

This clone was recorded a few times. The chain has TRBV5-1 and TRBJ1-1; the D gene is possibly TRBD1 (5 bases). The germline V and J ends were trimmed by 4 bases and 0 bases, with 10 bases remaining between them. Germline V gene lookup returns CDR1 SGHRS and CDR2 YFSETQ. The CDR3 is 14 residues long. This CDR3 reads CASSLTEMNTEAFF. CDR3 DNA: TGCGCCAGCAGCCTGACAGAAATGAACACTGAAGCTTTCTTT.

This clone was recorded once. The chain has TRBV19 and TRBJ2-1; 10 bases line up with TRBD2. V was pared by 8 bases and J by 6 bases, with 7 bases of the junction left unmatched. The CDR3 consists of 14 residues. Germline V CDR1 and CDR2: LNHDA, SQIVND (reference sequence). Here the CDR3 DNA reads TGTGCCAGTGTTCGAGCGGGGGGGCTCAATGAGCAGTTCTTC. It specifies CASVRAGGLNEQFF.

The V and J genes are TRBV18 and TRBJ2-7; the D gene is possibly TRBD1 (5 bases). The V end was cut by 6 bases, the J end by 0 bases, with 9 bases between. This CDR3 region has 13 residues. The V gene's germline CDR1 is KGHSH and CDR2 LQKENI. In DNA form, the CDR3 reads TGTGCCAGCTCCGAACAGGACTCCTACGAGCAGTACTTC. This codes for CASSEQDSYEQYF. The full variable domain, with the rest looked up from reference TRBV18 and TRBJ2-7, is NAGVMQNPRHLVRRRGQEARLRCSPMKGHSHVYWYRQLPEEGLKFMVYLQKENIIDESGMPKERFSAEFPKEGPSILRIQQVVRGDSAAYFCASSEQDSYEQYFGPGTRLTVT.

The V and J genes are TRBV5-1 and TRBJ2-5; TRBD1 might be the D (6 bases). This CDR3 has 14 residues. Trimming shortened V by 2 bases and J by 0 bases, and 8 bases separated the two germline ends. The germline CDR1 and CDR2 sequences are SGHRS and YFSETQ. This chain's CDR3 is CASSFQGNQETQYF. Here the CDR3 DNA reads TGCGCCAGCAGCTTCCAGGGGAACCAAGAGACCCAGTACTTC.

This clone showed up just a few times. CDR3: CASSLRDGELFF. CDR3 nucleotide sequence: TGTGCCAGCAGCTTAAGGGACGGGGAGCTGTTTTTT. The chain recombines TRBV7-8 with TRBJ2-2; D ambiguous. Germline CDR1 and CDR2: SGHVS and FQNEAQ. CDR3 length equals 12 residues. With 2 bases removed from V and 7 bases from J, the gap between germline ends came to 5 bases. The full variable domain, its missing parts supplied by reference TRBV7-8 and TRBJ2-2, is GAGVSQSPRYKVAKRGQDVALRCDPISGHVSLFWYQQALGQGPEFLTYFQNEAQLDKSGLPSDRFFAERPEGSVSTLKIQRTQQEDSAVYLCASSLRDGELFFGEGSRLTVL.

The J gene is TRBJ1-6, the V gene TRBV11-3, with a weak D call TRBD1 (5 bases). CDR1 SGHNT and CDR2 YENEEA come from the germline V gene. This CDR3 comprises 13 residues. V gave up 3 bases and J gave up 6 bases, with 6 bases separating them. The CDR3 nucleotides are TGTGCCAGCAGCTTTAGGGGTAATTCACCCCTCCACTTT. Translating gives CASSFRGNSPLHF.

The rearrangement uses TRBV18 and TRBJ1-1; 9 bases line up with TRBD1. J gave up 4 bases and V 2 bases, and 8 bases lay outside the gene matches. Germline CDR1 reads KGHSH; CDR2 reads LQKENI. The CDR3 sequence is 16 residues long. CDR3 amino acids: CASSPSKQGAGTEAFF. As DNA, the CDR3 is TGTGCCAGCTCACCATCAAAACAGGGGGCGGGCACTGAAGCTTTCTTT.